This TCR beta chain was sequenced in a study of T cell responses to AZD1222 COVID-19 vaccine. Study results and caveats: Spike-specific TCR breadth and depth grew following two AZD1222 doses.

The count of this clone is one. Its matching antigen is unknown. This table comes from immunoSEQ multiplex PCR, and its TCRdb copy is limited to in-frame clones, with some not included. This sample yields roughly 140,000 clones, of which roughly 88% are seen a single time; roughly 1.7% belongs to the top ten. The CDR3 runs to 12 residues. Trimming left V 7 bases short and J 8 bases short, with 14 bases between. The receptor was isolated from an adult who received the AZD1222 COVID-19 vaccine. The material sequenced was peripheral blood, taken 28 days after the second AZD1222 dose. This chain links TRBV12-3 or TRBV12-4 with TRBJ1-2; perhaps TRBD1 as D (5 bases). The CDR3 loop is CASTRGVGGYTF. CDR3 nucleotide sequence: TGTGCCAGCACCCGGGGGGTCGGAGGCTACACCTTC.